Sequencing of this T cell receptor (beta chain) was carried out in a study of CDR3 diversity in severe acne. TCRdb used MiXCR to reprocess the PCR reads, holding one entry per CDR3 protein. The sample has around 94,000 distinct CDR3 sequences; more than 45% are singletons. This CDR3 comprises 14 residues. Per germline, CDR1 SQVTM and CDR2 ANQGSEA. V trimming: 6 bases; J trimming: 4 bases; junction bases outside the gene matches: 3. This sequence was found in a male donor with acne. Sequenced input: blood. V gene TRBV29-1 combines with J gene TRBJ2-1; TRBD2 aligns across 13 bases. CDR3 DNA sequence: TGCAGCGTAGGGACTAGCGGGATTTACAATGAGCAGTTCTTC. Translating gives CSVGTSGIYNEQFF.